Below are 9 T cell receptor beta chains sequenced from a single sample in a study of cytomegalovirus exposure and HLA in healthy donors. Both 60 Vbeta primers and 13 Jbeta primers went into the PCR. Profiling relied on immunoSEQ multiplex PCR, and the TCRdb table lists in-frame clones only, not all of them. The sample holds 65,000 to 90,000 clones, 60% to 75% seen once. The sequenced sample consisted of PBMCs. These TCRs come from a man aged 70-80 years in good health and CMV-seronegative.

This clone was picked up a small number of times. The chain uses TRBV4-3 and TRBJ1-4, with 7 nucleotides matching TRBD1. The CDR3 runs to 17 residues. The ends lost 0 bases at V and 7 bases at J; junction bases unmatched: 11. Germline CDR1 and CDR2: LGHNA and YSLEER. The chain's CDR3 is CASSQDHQGGGGEKLFF. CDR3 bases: TGCGCCAGCAGCCAAGATCATCAAGGGGGCGGTGGTGAAAAACTGTTTTTT.

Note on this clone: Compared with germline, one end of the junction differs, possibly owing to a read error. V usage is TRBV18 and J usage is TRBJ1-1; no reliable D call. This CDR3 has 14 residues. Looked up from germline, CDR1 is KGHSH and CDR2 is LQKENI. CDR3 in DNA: TGTGCCAGCTCACCACGGTACATGAACGCTGAAGCTTTCTTT. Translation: CASSPRYMNAEAFF.

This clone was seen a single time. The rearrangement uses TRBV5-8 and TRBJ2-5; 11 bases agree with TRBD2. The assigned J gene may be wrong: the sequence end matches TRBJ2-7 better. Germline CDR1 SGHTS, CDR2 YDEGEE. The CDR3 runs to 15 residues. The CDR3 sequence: CASRRGTSGTYEQYF. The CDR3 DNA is TGTGCCAGCAGGAGAGGGACTAGCGGAACCTACGAGCAGTACTTC.

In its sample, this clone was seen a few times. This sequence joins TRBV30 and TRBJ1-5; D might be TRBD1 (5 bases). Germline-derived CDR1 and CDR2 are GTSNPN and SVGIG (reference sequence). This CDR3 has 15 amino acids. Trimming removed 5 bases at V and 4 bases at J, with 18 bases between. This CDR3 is CAWAPGRGRNQPQHF. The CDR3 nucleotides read TGTGCCTGGGCCCCCGGGCGGGGACGAAATCAGCCCCAGCATTTT.

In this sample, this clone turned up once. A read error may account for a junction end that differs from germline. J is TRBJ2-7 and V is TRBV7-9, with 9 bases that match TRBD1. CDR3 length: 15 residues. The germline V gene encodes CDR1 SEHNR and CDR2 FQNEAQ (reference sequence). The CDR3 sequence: CSSSTAGTGNYEQYF. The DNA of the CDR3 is TGTTCCAGCAGCACAGCTGGGACAGGGAACTACGAGCAGTACTTC. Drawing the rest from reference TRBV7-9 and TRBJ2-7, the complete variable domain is DTGVSQNPRHKITKRGQNVTFRCDPISEHNRLYWYRQTLGQGPEFLTYFQNEAQLEKSRLLSDRFSAERPKGSFSTLEIQRTEQGDSAMYLCSSSTAGTGNYEQYFGPGTRLTVT.

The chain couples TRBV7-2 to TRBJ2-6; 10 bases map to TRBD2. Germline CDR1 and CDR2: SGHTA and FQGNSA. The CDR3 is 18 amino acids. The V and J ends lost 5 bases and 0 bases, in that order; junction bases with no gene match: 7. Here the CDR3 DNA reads TGTGCCAGCAGCATTTGGACTAGCGGCCCCTCTGGGGCCAACGTCCTGACTTTC. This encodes CASSIWTSGPSGANVLTF. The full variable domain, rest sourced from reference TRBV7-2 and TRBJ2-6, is GAGVSQSPSNKVTEKGKDVELRCDPISGHTALYWYRQSLGQGLEFLIYFQGNSAPDKSGLPSDRFSAERTGGSVSTLTIQRTQQEDSAVYLCASSIWTSGPSGANVLTFGAGSRLTVL.

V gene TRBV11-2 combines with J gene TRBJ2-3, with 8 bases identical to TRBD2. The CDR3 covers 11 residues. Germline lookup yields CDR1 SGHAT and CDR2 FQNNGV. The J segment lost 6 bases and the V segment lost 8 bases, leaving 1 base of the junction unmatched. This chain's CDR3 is CASRLADTQYF. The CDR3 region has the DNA TGTGCCAGCCGACTAGCGGATACGCAGTATTTT.

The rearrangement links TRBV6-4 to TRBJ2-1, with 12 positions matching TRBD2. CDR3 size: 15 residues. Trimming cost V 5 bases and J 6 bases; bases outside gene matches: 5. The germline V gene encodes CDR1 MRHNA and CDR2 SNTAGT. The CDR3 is CASSLLAGGFNEQFF. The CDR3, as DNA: TGTGCCAGCAGTTTACTAGCGGGGGGTTTCAATGAGCAGTTCTTC.

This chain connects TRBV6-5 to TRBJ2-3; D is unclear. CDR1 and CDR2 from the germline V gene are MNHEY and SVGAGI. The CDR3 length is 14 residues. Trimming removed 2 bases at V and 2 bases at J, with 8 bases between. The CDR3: CASSYLVDTDTQYF. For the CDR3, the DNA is TGTGCCAGCAGTTACCTAGTAGACACAGATACGCAGTATTTT.